The 13 T cell receptor beta chains listed next were all sequenced from one sample in a study of OX40 agonist ivuxolimab in advanced cancers. The table came from immunoSEQ multiplex PCR; TCRdb's copy has only in-frame clones and leaves some out. The sample includes tens of thousands of clones, roughly 90% of them seen just once. The sequenced sample was CD4+ or CD8+ T cells sorted from blood, obtained in a trial of the OX40 agonist ivuxolimab. These receptors were obtained from an adult with an advanced solid tumor such as melanoma, head and neck, liver or kidney cancer.

The chain recombines TRBV28 with TRBJ1-1; the D gene is possibly TRBD1 (5 bases). The CDR3 totals 12 residues. The germline V gene encodes CDR1 MDHEN and CDR2 SYDVKM. V dropped 11 bases and J dropped 4 bases, with 14 bases sitting between them. The chain's CDR3 is CAAWGVGTEAFF. The CDR3 DNA reads as TGTGCCGCGTGGGGCGTAGGCACTGAAGCTTTCTTT.

V and J are TRBV10-3 and TRBJ2-7; 7 bases map to TRBD2. Germline V gene data show CDR1 as ENHRY and CDR2 as SYGVKD. V gave up 2 bases and J gave up 3 bases; unmatched junction bases: 4. The CDR3 totals 14 residues. In DNA, the CDR3 is TGTGCCATCAGTGAGACCGGGACTAACTACGAGCAGTACTTC. It specifies CAISETGTNYEQYF.

This chain joins TRBV13 and TRBJ2-4; no definite D call. V lost 0 bases, J lost 1 base, and 4 bases lay in between. The germline V gene has CDR1 PRHDT and CDR2 FYEKMQ (reference sequence). The CDR3 is made up of 14 amino acids. CDR3 bases: TGTGCCAGCAGCTTAGGGGCTGCCAAAAACATTCAGTACTTC. Protein: CASSLGAAKNIQYF.

The J gene is TRBJ2-7, the V gene TRBV5-5; D is ambiguous. Germline V gives CDR1 SGHKS, CDR2 YYEKEE (reference sequence). This CDR3 spans 14 amino acids. The germline V and J ends were trimmed by 6 bases and 1 base, with 14 bases remaining between them. The CDR3 bases are TGTGCCAGCAACCCATGGACGGCTTCCTACGAGCAGTACTTC. It encodes CASNPWTASYEQYF.

The V and J genes are TRBV5-4 and TRBJ2-7; 9 nucleotides align to TRBD1. Trimming took 4 bases from V and 6 from J; bases not matched to a gene: 8. CDR3 length: 14 amino acids. From germline, CDR1 is SGHNT and CDR2 YYREEE (reference sequence). The CDR3 sequence: CASSVRDRDGEQYF. The DNA for the CDR3 is TGTGCCAGCAGCGTTAGGGACAGGGATGGCGAGCAGTACTTC. The full variable domain, rest sourced from reference TRBV5-4 and TRBJ2-7, is ETGVTQSPTHLIKTRGQQVTLRCSSQSGHNTVSWYQQALGQGPQFIFQYYREEENGRGNFPPRFSGLQFPNYSSELNVNALELDDSALYLCASSVRDRDGEQYFGPGTRLTVT.

The chain uses TRBV6-6 and TRBJ1-5; no reliable D call. CDR1 is MNHNY and CDR2 is SVGAGI in the germline V gene (reference sequence). The CDR3 loop spans 14 amino acids. The germline V and J ends were trimmed by 8 bases and 3 bases, with 14 bases remaining between them. The CDR3 loop reads CASQDPGNNQPQHF. CDR3 coding DNA: TGTGCCAGCCAAGACCCCGGCAACAATCAGCCCCAGCATTTT.

J is TRBJ1-4 and V is TRBV5-1; a weak D match, TRBD1 (5 bases). The V gene lost 0 bases and the J gene lost 6 bases, with 9 bases spanning the gap. CDR3 length: 14 residues. Germline V gives CDR1 SGHRS, CDR2 YFSETQ. Written as DNA, the CDR3 is TGCGCCAGCAGCTTGGGAGGGGCGGATGAAAAACTGTTTTTT. Translating gives CASSLGGADEKLFF. Together with reference TRBV5-1 and TRBJ1-4, the CDR3 gives the full variable domain: KAGVTQTPRYLIKTRGQQVTLSCSPISGHRSVSWYQQTPGQGLQFLFEYFSETQRNKGNFPGRFSGRQFSNSRSEMNVSTLELGDSALYLCASSLGGADEKLFFGSGTQLSVL.

Points on this clone: This CDR3 fails to terminate in the conserved phenylalanine or tryptophan, so it likely reflects a read error. It is unclear where the CDR3 begins or ends on the DNA, so no DNA is shown, and the CDR3 is as TCRdb lists it. This chain uses TRBV23-1 with TRBJ1-3. TRBV23-1 carries the ORF label, with uncertain function. The CDR3 region is 11 residues in length, termini included. The CDR3 sequence: CASSQFAPVFD.

A single count supports this clone. The V gene is TRBV19, the J gene TRBJ2-4; TRBD1 might be the D (6 bases). The V gene lost 3 bases and the J gene lost 5 bases, with 17 bases spanning the gap. The CDR3 has 16 amino acids. CDR1 and CDR2 from the germline V gene are LNHDA and SQIVND (reference sequence). CDR3 coding DNA: TGTGCCAGTAGTATCTGGCAGGGGCTCGGTGAAAACATTCAGTACTTC. Translation gives CASSIWQGLGENIQYF.

The genes are TRBV10-3 and TRBJ1-2; D is undetermined. CDR1 and CDR2 (germline): ENHRY, SYGVKD. This CDR3 region has 15 residues. V dropped 0 bases and J dropped 6 bases, with 14 bases sitting between them. CDR3 residues: CAISESELGRHGYTF. The CDR3 DNA sequence: TGTGCCATCAGTGAGTCGGAGTTGGGCAGACATGGCTACACCTTC.

In its sample, this clone was seen once. The V gene is TRBV11-2, the J gene TRBJ1-2, with a weak D call TRBD1 (5 bases). V lost 3 bases and J 2 bases, leaving 13 bases between the germline ends. The CDR3 contains 15 residues. In germline, CDR1 is SGHAT, CDR2 FQNNGV. CDR3 bases: TGTGCCAGCAGCTTCTCAGAGCAGGGCAACTATGGCTACACCTTC. Its translation: CASSFSEQGNYGYTF.

On this clone itself: The same CDR3 arises from other DNA sequences in this sample as well. V gene TRBV19 combines with J gene TRBJ1-2, with TRBD1 matching over 9 bases. The CDR3 is made up of 13 amino acids. Trimming took 6 bases from V and 5 from J; bases not matched to a gene: 4. The V gene's germline CDR1 is LNHDA and CDR2 SQIVND (reference sequence). DNA for the CDR3: TGTGCCAGTAGCCCGGGACAGGGTTATGGCTACACCTTC. Amino acids: CASSPGQGYGYTF.

In its sample, this clone was seen once. This chain joins TRBV5-1 and TRBJ2-3, with 8 bases lining up with TRBD2. The CDR3 consists of 16 residues. The V and J ends lost 0 bases and 2 bases, in that order; junction bases with no gene match: 5. CDR1 and CDR2 (germline): SGHRS, YFSETQ. CDR3 in DNA: TGCGCCAGCAGCTTGGAGGGTAGCGGGGTCACAGATACGCAGTATTTT. Protein sequence: CASSLEGSGVTDTQYF. The complete variable domain, with remaining parts taken from reference TRBV5-1 and TRBJ2-3, reads KAGVTQTPRYLIKTRGQQVTLSCSPISGHRSVSWYQQTPGQGLQFLFEYFSETQRNKGNFPGRFSGRQFSNSRSEMNVSTLELGDSALYLCASSLEGSGVTDTQYFGPGTRLTVL.